These 14 T cell receptor beta chains came from one sample sequenced in a study of blood T cell repertoires in COVID-19. Assay: immunoSEQ multiplex PCR; the TCRdb copy retains only in-frame clones and omits some. Among some 400,000 clones listed, roughly nine tenths were seen once. Material: PBMCs or T cells enriched from blood (not recorded which). Source of these receptors: a woman aged 40 to 49 who had been exposed to COVID-19.

The chain recombines TRBV7-9 with TRBJ1-4, with 8 bases fitting TRBD1. V shed 1 base and J 1 base; nucleotides not matched to a gene: 5. Per the germline V gene, CDR1 is SEHNR and CDR2 is FQNEAQ (reference sequence). This CDR3 has 17 residues. CDR3 region: CASSLGQGQGTNEKLFF. The CDR3, as DNA: TGTGCCAGCAGCTTAGGACAGGGGCAAGGAACTAATGAAAAACTGTTTTTT.

The CDR3 DNA reads TGTGCCAGCAGCTTGGCCGTAAAGACCCAGTACTTC. Translating it yields CASSLAVKTQYF. The rearrangement joins TRBV5-6 to TRBJ2-5; no reliable D call. CDR1 and CDR2 (germline): SGHDT, YYEEEE. CDR3 size: 12 residues. Trimming removed 0 bases at V and 6 bases at J, with 6 bases between.

The V and J genes are TRBV7-3 and TRBJ2-1, with a weak D call TRBD1 (5 bases). Looked up from germline, CDR1 is SGHTA and CDR2 is FQGTGA. The CDR3 has 14 amino acids. The V end was cut by 4 bases, the J end by 5 bases, with 12 bases between. The CDR3 DNA is TGTGCCAGCAGCTCCGACAGTTACAACAATGAGCAGTTCTTC. This gives the protein CASSSDSYNNEQFF.

The rearrangement links TRBV5-4 to TRBJ1-2; a weak D match, TRBD1 (6 bases). The CDR3 length is 15 residues. CDR1 is SGHNT, CDR2 YYREEE, per germline (reference sequence). V lost 4 bases and J lost 4, with 17 bases in between. The CDR3: CASSRPGQLGYGYTF. Here the CDR3 DNA reads TGTGCCAGCAGCCGACCTGGACAGCTAGGCTATGGCTACACCTTC.

This clone was seen only a few times. The chain recombines TRBV3-1 (or the pseudogene TRBV3-2) with TRBJ2-1; D is possibly TRBD2 (5 bases). V lost 6 bases to trimming and J lost 5 bases, with 11 bases between them. The CDR3 is 13 residues long. Germline CDR1 reads LGHDT; CDR2 reads YNNKEL (reference sequence). The CDR3, as DNA: TGTGCCAGCAGTCCGGGAACTAACAATGAGCAGTTCTTC. Translated: CASSPGTNNEQFF.

The chain combines TRBV24-1 with TRBJ2-2; 7 positions match TRBD1. This CDR3 has 15 residues. Trimming cost V 5 bases and J 2 bases; bases outside gene matches: 4. Per germline, CDR1 KGHDR and CDR2 SFDVKD. Written as DNA, the CDR3 is TGTGCCACCAGTGTGACAGGGTTCAACACCGGGGAGCTGTTTTTT. This encodes CATSVTGFNTGELFF.

In DNA form, the CDR3 reads TGCGCCAGCAGCCATGGACAGAGCTCCTACGAGCAGTACTTC. Translating gives CASSHGQSSYEQYF. The rearrangement links TRBV4-1 to TRBJ2-7; D is perhaps TRBD1 (6 bases). Germline V CDR1 and CDR2: MGHRA, YSYEKL. This CDR3 has 14 residues. The V gene lost 3 bases and the J gene lost 0 bases, with 9 bases spanning the gap.

This sequence joins TRBV19 and TRBJ1-1; 10 bases align to TRBD1. The CDR3 covers 17 residues. CDR1 LNHDA and CDR2 SQIVND come from the germline V gene (reference sequence). Trimming cost V 4 bases and J 1 base; bases outside gene matches: 9. CDR3 in amino acids: CASSKWDRGPRNTEAFF. The CDR3 coding sequence is TGTGCCAGTAGTAAATGGGACAGGGGACCCAGGAACACTGAAGCTTTCTTT.

V is TRBV29-1 and J is TRBJ2-5, with 14 bases fitting TRBD2. The CDR3 covers 15 residues. From germline, CDR1 is SQVTM and CDR2 ANQGSEA. Germline trimming cut 4 bases from V and 1 base from J; bases unmatched to any gene: 2. CDR3 nucleotides: TGCAGCGTTGGGACTAGCGGGGGGATCCAAGAGACCCAGTACTTC. Encoded protein: CSVGTSGGIQETQYF.

The chain joins TRBV5-4 to TRBJ2-5; 7 bases are a match to TRBD2. The CDR3 runs 14 residues. V was clipped by 3 bases and J by 4 bases; unmatched bases: 6. Germline CDR1 and CDR2: SGHNT and YYREEE (reference sequence). The CDR3 region is CASSWVGGVETQYF. CDR3 coding DNA: TGTGCCAGCAGCTGGGTGGGAGGGGTAGAGACCCAGTACTTC.

The chain joins TRBV19 to TRBJ1-1; D gene unclear. Trimming stripped 2 bases from V and 3 bases from J, with 7 bases between. The CDR3 has 13 residues. CDR1 is LNHDA and CDR2 is SQIVND in the germline V gene (reference sequence). The CDR3 is CASSINRDTEAFF. The DNA for the CDR3 is TGTGCCAGTAGTATAAACCGGGACACTGAAGCTTTCTTT.

This chain connects TRBV7-9 to TRBJ1-2; 7 bases are shared with TRBD1. V dropped 5 bases and J dropped 5; count of bases not matched to a gene: 5. Germline V gives CDR1 SEHNR, CDR2 FQNEAQ (reference sequence). There are 13 residues in the CDR3. Here the CDR3 reads CASSKGQSYGYTF. DNA for the CDR3: TGTGCCAGCAGCAAGGGACAGTCATATGGCTACACCTTC.

The rearrangement uses TRBV11-2 and TRBJ2-7, with TRBD2 as a possible D gene (6 bases). The CDR3 covers 11 residues. The ends were cut back, 8 bases at V and 6 bases at J, with 11 bases in the middle. CDR1 is SGHAT and CDR2 is FQNNGV in the germline V gene. DNA for the CDR3: TGTGCCAGCTACGGAGGGAGCGAGCAGTACTTC. It codes for CASYGGSEQYF. Looking up the rest from reference TRBV11-2 and TRBJ2-7 gives the full variable domain: EAGVAQSPRYKIIEKRQSVAFWCNPISGHATLYWYQQILGQGPKLLIQFQNNGVVDDSQLPKDRFSAERLKGVDSTLKIQPAKLEDSAVYLCASYGGSEQYFGPGTRLTVT.

This chain connects TRBV7-2 to TRBJ1-4; 8 bases map to TRBD1. The CDR3 totals 16 residues. CDR1 SGHTA and CDR2 FQGNSA come from the germline V gene. V was pared by 2 bases and J by 2 bases, with 4 bases of the junction left unmatched. CDR3 residues: CASSLNTGGTNEKLFF. CDR3 coding DNA: TGTGCCAGCAGCTTAAATACAGGGGGGACTAATGAAAAACTGTTTTTT.